This record covers a single T cell receptor beta chain. Antigen: not known. The sample comes from a study of T cells in Graves' hyperthyroidism and ophthalmopathy. Study-level results: Among clonotypes expanded in thyroid above 0.001, most were also found in blood.

Uncontrolled infection, other autoimmune disease, pregnancy or lactation disqualified patients from enrolment. Diagnoses used clinical symptoms, serum thyroxine and TRAb, thyroid ultrasound and orbital computed tomography. Isolation of PBMCs was performed on around 9.7 ml fresh peripheral blood. The CDR3 has 15 residues. Trimming left V 4 bases short and J 2 bases short, with 14 bases between. The germline gives CDR1 MNHEY, CDR2 SVGAGI. Amplification yielded TCR beta CDR3 regions, with RNA transcripts as the source. The primer set for the first-round RT-PCR of the TCR CDR3 was HTBI. Via MiXCR, TCRdb re-called the multiplex PCR reads, giving one row per CDR3 protein. Among just under 750,000 distinct CDR3 sequences listed, 30% to 40% were seen once.

The V gene is TRBV6-5, the J gene TRBJ1-1, with unresolved D. The material sequenced was blood. The sequence came from a woman aged 40-49 years with Graves' hyperthyroidism. CDR3 protein: CASSSTPQGNTEAFF. The CDR3 nucleotides are TGTGCCAGCAGTTCGACCCCTCAAGGAAACACTGAAGCTTTCTTT.